This entry lists 20 T cell receptor beta chains sequenced from one sample in a study of T cell responses to AZD1222 COVID-19 vaccine. Method: immunoSEQ multiplex PCR; TCRdb's copy keeps in-frame clones and lacks some. The sample has around 80,000 clones; more than 85% are singletons. Sequenced material: peripheral blood, taken 28 days after the second AZD1222 dose. These receptors all stem from an adult who received the AZD1222 COVID-19 vaccine.

CDR3 coding DNA: TGTGCCAGCAGCGTGGGACAGGGGTACTATGGCTACACCTTC. The encoded protein is CASSVGQGYYGYTF. The rearrangement links TRBV3-1 (or the pseudogene TRBV3-2) to TRBJ1-2; 10 nucleotides match TRBD1. Germline-derived CDR1 and CDR2 are LGHDT and YNNKEL (reference sequence). This CDR3 spans 14 amino acids. V lost 5 bases to trimming and J lost 3 bases; unmatched junction nucleotides: 3.

The chain is built from TRBV11-2 and TRBJ2-5; the match to TRBD2 covers 7 bases. Trimming cost V 0 bases and J 4 bases; bases outside gene matches: 5. The germline V gene has CDR1 SGHAT and CDR2 FQNNGV. The CDR3 is 15 residues long. The CDR3 reads CASSLDGREGETQYF. For the CDR3, the DNA is TGTGCCAGCAGCTTAGATGGCAGGGAGGGAGAGACCCAGTACTTC. Drawing the rest from reference TRBV11-2 and TRBJ2-5, the complete variable domain is EAGVAQSPRYKIIEKRQSVAFWCNPISGHATLYWYQQILGQGPKLLIQFQNNGVVDDSQLPKDRFSAERLKGVDSTLKIQPAKLEDSAVYLCASSLDGREGETQYFGPGTRLLVL.

The chain carries TRBV15 and TRBJ2-1; D possibly matches TRBD1 or TRBD2 (6 bases each). The CDR3 is 15 amino acids. The germline V gene has CDR1 LNHNV and CDR2 YYDKDF (reference sequence). The V end was cut by 1 base, the J end by 8 bases, with 15 bases between. This chain's CDR3 is CATSRVGEGEDEQFF. For the CDR3, the DNA is TGTGCCACCAGCAGAGTTGGTGAGGGGGAGGATGAGCAGTTCTTC.

CDR3 sequence reads: CASSPTTLYNEQFF. CDR3 DNA sequence: TGTGCCAGCAGCCCGACGACTCTCTACAATGAGCAGTTCTTC. The rearrangement joins TRBV7-2 to TRBJ2-1; D remains unclear. Germline assignment: CDR1 SGHTA and CDR2 FQGNSA. The CDR3 runs 14 residues. Trimming shortened V by 5 bases and J by 3 bases, and 11 bases separated the two germline ends.

The genes are TRBV3-1 (or the pseudogene TRBV3-2) and TRBJ1-2, with D tentatively TRBD1 (5 bases). The germline V gene encodes CDR1 LGHDT and CDR2 YNNKEL (reference sequence). V was pared by 0 bases and J by 0 bases, with 11 bases between. The CDR3 contains 16 residues. This CDR3 reads CASSQEWQGPNYGYTF. The CDR3 bases are TGTGCCAGCAGCCAAGAATGGCAGGGTCCTAACTATGGCTACACCTTC.

The chain uses TRBV18 and TRBJ1-6; D unresolved. The CDR3 has 17 amino acids. V was cut by 2 bases and J by 6 bases, with 17 bases left in between. The germline V gene has CDR1 KGHSH and CDR2 LQKENI. CDR3 DNA: TGTGCCAGCTCACCAGGTCGGACGGAGTACGGTAATTCACCCCTCCACTTT. Protein: CASSPGRTEYGNSPLHF. Complete variable domain (other parts from reference TRBV18 and TRBJ1-6): NAGVMQNPRHLVRRRGQEARLRCSPMKGHSHVYWYRQLPEEGLKFMVYLQKENIIDESGMPKERFSAEFPKEGPSILRIQQVVRGDSAAYFCASSPGRTEYGNSPLHFGNGTRLTVT.

This sequence joins TRBV6-1 and TRBJ1-5, with 9 bases lining up with TRBD1. CDR3 size: 16 residues. The ends lost 4 bases at V and 6 bases at J; junction bases unmatched: 10. Germline V lookup: CDR1 MNHNS, CDR2 SASEGT. The CDR3 here is CASSAKQGAGGQPQHF. As DNA, the CDR3 is TGTGCCAGCAGTGCAAAACAGGGGGCAGGGGGTCAGCCCCAGCATTTT.

The chain recombines TRBV7-9 with TRBJ2-7, with 13 bases matching TRBD2. Germline CDR1 SEHNR, CDR2 FQNEAQ (reference sequence). The CDR3 runs 15 residues. V was clipped by 5 bases and J by 6 bases; unmatched bases: 7. The CDR3: CASSRGTSGKTEQYF. The DNA of the CDR3 is TGTGCCAGCAGCCGTGGGACTAGCGGGAAGACCGAGCAGTACTTC.

The chain links TRBV5-6 to TRBJ1-5, with D maybe TRBD1 (6 bases). The V gene lost 4 bases and the J gene lost 4 bases, with 18 bases spanning the gap. Looked up from germline, CDR1 is SGHDT and CDR2 is YYEEEE. This CDR3 is built from 16 residues. The CDR3 nucleotides read TGTGCCAGCAGCCCAAGAGGACAGCTTAATAATCAGCCCCAGCATTTT. Translating it yields CASSPRGQLNNQPQHF.

The chain employs TRBV9 and TRBJ2-6, with 9 bases aligning to TRBD1. The CDR3 is 18 residues long. Trimming cost V 0 bases and J 4 bases; bases outside gene matches: 8. The germline gives CDR1 SGDLS, CDR2 YYNGEE. The CDR3 protein is CASSVVGTGNSGANVLTF. Here the CDR3 DNA reads TGTGCCAGCAGCGTAGTGGGGACAGGGAACAGCGGGGCCAACGTCCTGACTTTC.

This chain uses TRBV4-3 with TRBJ2-7; 13 positions match TRBD2. Germline V gene data show CDR1 as LGHNA and CDR2 as YSLEER. V was pared by 4 bases and J by 3 bases, with 3 bases of the junction left unmatched. This CDR3 spans 15 amino acids. The CDR3 spells CASSPGLAGYYEQYF. The CDR3 bases are TGCGCCAGCAGCCCGGGACTAGCGGGATACTACGAGCAGTACTTC.

This chain connects TRBV5-1 to TRBJ1-4; D is undetermined. Trimming left V 1 base short and J 4 bases short, with 8 bases between. Germline lookup yields CDR1 SGHRS and CDR2 YFSETQ. CDR3 length: 14 amino acids. CDR3 sequence reads: CASSLIPSNEKLFF. The DNA for the CDR3 is TGCGCCAGCAGCTTGATTCCGAGTAATGAAAAACTGTTTTTT. The full variable domain, rest sourced from reference TRBV5-1 and TRBJ1-4, is KAGVTQTPRYLIKTRGQQVTLSCSPISGHRSVSWYQQTPGQGLQFLFEYFSETQRNKGNFPGRFSGRQFSNSRSEMNVSTLELGDSALYLCASSLIPSNEKLFFGSGTQLSVL.

The J gene is TRBJ1-1, the V gene TRBV11-2; 7 bases match TRBD1. Per the germline V gene, CDR1 is SGHAT and CDR2 is FQNNGV. Trimming at V came to 5 bases and at J to 7 bases, leaving 10 bases not matched to a gene. This CDR3 comprises 14 residues. CDR3 sequence reads: CASSPEGTAFEAFF. CDR3 nucleotide sequence: TGTGCCAGCAGCCCCGAAGGGACAGCTTTTGAAGCTTTCTTT.

The V and J genes are TRBV7-7 and TRBJ2-6; D is perhaps TRBD1 (5 bases). This CDR3 spans 18 amino acids. The ends were cut back, 5 bases at V and 0 bases at J, with 17 bases in the middle. Germline values: CDR1 SSHAT, CDR2 FNYEAQ (reference sequence). CDR3 sequence: CASSPQTAPSSGANVLTF. The DNA for the CDR3 is TGTGCCAGCAGCCCCCAGACAGCTCCGTCCTCTGGGGCCAACGTCCTGACTTTC.

This sequence joins TRBV11-2 and TRBJ2-3; TRBD2 matches at 10 bases. V shed 5 bases, J shed 4 bases, and the junction held 3 bases outside the gene matches. Germline values: CDR1 SGHAT, CDR2 FQNNGV. The CDR3 is 14 amino acids. CDR3 nucleotides: TGTGCCAGCAGCCGTAGCGGGAGGCCAGATACGCAGTATTTT. Its translation is CASSRSGRPDTQYF.

The gene calls are TRBV7-3 and TRBJ2-4; tentative D call: TRBD1 (6 bases). The CDR3 totals 14 residues. Germline V gives CDR1 SGHTA, CDR2 FQGTGA. The ends were cut back, 0 bases at V and 7 bases at J, with 10 bases in the middle. CDR3 bases: TGTGCCAGCAGCTTAACGAGGCAGGGGAACATTCAGTACTTC. It yields the protein CASSLTRQGNIQYF.

The gene calls are TRBV2 and TRBJ2-1; D gene unclear. Per the germline V gene, CDR1 is SNHLY and CDR2 is FYNNEI. The CDR3 has 11 amino acids. Trimming shortened V by 7 bases and J by 2 bases, and 3 bases separated the two germline ends. The CDR3: CASTTYNEQFF. CDR3 DNA: TGTGCCAGCACGACCTACAATGAGCAGTTCTTC.

V gene TRBV21-1 combines with J gene TRBJ1-3. TRBV21-1 is a documented pseudogene. The CDR3 has 15 amino acids. The DNA for the CDR3 is TGTGCCAGCAGCAAAGGAAGGTTATCTGGAAACACCATATATTTT. This translates into CASSKGRLSGNTIYF.

V gene TRBV15 combines with J gene TRBJ1-3; D not resolved. The V and J ends lost 1 base and 3 bases respectively, with 7 bases between them. CDR3 length: 14 amino acids. Per germline, CDR1 LNHNV and CDR2 YYDKDF (reference sequence). The CDR3 DNA is TGTGCCACCAGCAGAGGTAGCGGTGGAAACACCATATATTTT. Translating gives CATSRGSGGNTIYF. Full variable domain (outside the CDR3, taken from reference TRBV15 and TRBJ1-3): DAMVIQNPRYQVTQFGKPVTLSCSQTLNHNVMYWYQQKSSQAPKLLFHYYDKDFNNEADTPDNFQSRRPNTSFCFLDIRSPGLGDTAMYLCATSRGSGGNTIYFGEGSWLTVV.

This clone is a singleton in its sample. The chain carries TRBV6-2 or TRBV6-3 and TRBJ2-3; possibly TRBD2 for D (6 bases). The CDR3 runs to 17 residues. Germline assignment: CDR1 MNHEY and CDR2 SVGEGT. Trimming shortened V by 6 bases and J by 2 bases, and 21 bases separated the two germline ends. For the CDR3, the DNA is TGTGCCAGCAGCTGGAGGGGTAGCGTGGTTGACACAGATACGCAGTATTTT. Protein product: CASSWRGSVVDTDTQYF.